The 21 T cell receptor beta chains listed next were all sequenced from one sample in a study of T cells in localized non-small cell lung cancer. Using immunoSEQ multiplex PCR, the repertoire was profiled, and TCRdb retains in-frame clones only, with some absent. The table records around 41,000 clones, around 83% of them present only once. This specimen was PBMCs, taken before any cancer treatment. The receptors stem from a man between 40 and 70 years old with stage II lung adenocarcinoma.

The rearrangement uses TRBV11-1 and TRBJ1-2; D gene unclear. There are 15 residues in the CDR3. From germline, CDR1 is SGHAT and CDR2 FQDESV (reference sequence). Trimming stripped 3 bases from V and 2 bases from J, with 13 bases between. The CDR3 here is CASSLNGGTNYGYTF. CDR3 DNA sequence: TGTGCCAGCAGCTTGAACGGAGGTACGAACTATGGCTACACCTTC.

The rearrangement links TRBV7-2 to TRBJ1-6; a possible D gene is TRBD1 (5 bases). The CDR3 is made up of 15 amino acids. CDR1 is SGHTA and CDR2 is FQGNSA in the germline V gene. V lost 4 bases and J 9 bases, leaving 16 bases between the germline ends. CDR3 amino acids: CASSSRWDRGSPLHF. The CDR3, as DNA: TGTGCCAGCAGCTCGAGATGGGACCGTGGTTCACCCCTCCACTTT.

CDR3 loop: CATSRGGRVTDTQYF. DNA for the CDR3: TGTGCCACCAGCAGAGGGGGCAGGGTCACAGATACGCAGTATTTT. The genes are TRBV15 and TRBJ2-3; tentatively, D is TRBD1 (5 bases). V shed 1 base and J shed 2 bases, with 10 bases lying between them. The CDR3 has 15 residues. Germline V gives CDR1 LNHNV, CDR2 YYDKDF (reference sequence).

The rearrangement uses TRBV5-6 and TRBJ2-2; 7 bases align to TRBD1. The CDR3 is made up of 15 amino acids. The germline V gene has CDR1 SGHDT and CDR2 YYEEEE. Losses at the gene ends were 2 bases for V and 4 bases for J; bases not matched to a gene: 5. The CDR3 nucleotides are TGTGCCAGCAGCTTTGGCCAGGGGGTCACCGGGGAGCTGTTTTTT. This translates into CASSFGQGVTGELFF.

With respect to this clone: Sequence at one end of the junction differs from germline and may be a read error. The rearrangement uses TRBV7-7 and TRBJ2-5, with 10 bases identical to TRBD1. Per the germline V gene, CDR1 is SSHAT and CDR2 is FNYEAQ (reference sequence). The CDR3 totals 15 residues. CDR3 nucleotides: TGTGCTAGCAGCGACGGACAGGGGGGCCTAAAGACCCAGTACTTC. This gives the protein CASSDGQGGLKTQYF.

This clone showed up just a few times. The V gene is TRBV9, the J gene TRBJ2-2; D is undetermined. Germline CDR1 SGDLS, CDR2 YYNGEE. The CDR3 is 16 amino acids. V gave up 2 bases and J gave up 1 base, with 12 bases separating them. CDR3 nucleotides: TGTGCCAGCAGCGTTTCTCCACAACTGAACACCGGGGAGCTGTTTTTT. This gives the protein CASSVSPQLNTGELFF.

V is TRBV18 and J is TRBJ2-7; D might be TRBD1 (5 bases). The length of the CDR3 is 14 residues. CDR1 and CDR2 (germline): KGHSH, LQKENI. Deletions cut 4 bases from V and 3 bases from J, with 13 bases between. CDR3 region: CASSLATGIYEQYF. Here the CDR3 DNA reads TGTGCCAGCTCACTAGCCACAGGTATCTACGAGCAGTACTTC.

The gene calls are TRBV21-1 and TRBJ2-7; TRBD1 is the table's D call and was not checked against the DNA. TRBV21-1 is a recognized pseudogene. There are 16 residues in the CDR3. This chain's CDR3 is CASSKSGGQGAGEQYF. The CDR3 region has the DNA TGTGCCAGCAGCAAATCAGGGGGACAGGGGGCTGGAGAGCAGTACTTC.

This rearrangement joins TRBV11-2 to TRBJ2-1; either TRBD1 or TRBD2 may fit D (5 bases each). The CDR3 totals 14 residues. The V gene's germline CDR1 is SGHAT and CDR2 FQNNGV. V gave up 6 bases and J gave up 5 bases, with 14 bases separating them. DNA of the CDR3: TGTGCCAGCAGTCTTGGACTGGGGGACAATGAGCAGTTCTTC. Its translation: CASSLGLGDNEQFF.

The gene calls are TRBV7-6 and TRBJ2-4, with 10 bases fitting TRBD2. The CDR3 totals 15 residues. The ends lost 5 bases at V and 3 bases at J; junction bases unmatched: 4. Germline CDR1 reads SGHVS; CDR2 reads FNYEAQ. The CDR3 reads CASSASGRGKNIQYF. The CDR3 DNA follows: TGTGCCAGCAGCGCAAGCGGGAGGGGCAAAAACATTCAGTACTTC.

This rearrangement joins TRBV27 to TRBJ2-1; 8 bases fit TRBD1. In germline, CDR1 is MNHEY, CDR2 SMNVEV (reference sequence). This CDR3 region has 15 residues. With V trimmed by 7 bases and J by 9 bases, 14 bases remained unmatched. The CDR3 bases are TGTGCCAGCAAGATGGCAGGGGGCGCAAACGGTGAGCAGTTCTTC. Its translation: CASKMAGGANGEQFF.

The CDR3 DNA reads as TGCGCCAGCAGCCGAACAGGGATAAGCACAGATACGCAGTATTTT. Protein sequence: CASSRTGISTDTQYF. The chain uses TRBV5-1 and TRBJ2-3; a possible D gene is TRBD1 (6 bases). Trimming took 4 bases from V and 0 from J, leaving 12 bases between them. The CDR3 contains 15 residues. Germline V CDR1 and CDR2: SGHRS, YFSETQ. Using reference TRBV5-1 and TRBJ2-3 for the parts outside the CDR3, the full variable domain is KAGVTQTPRYLIKTRGQQVTLSCSPISGHRSVSWYQQTPGQGLQFLFEYFSETQRNKGNFPGRFSGRQFSNSRSEMNVSTLELGDSALYLCASSRTGISTDTQYFGPGTRLTVL.

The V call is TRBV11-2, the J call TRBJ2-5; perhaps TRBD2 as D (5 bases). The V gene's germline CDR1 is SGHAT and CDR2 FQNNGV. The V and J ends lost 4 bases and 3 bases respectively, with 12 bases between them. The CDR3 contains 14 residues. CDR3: CASSSNPGKETQYF. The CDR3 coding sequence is TGTGCCAGCAGCTCCAACCCCGGGAAAGAGACCCAGTACTTC.

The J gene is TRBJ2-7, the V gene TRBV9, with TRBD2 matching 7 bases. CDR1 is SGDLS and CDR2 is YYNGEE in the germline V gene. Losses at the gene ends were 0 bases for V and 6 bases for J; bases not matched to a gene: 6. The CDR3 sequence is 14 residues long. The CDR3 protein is CASSVASLAAEQYF. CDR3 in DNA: TGTGCCAGCAGCGTAGCCTCCCTAGCGGCCGAGCAGTACTTC. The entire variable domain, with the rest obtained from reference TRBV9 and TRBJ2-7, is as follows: DSGVTQTPKHLITATGQRVTLRCSPRSGDLSVYWYQQSLDQGLQFLIQYYNGEERAKGNILERFSAQQFPDLHSELNLSSLELGDSALYFCASSVASLAAEQYFGPGTRLTVT.

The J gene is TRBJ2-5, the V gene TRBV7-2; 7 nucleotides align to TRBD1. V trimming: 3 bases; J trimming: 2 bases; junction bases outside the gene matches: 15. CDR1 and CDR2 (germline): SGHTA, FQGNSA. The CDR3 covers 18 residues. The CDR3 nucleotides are TGTGCCAGCAGCTTTCGGACTGCGCAAAGGGGGCCACAAGAGACCCAGTACTTC. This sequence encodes CASSFRTAQRGPQETQYF. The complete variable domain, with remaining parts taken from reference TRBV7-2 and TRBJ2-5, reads GAGVSQSPSNKVTEKGKDVELRCDPISGHTALYWYRQSLGQGLEFLIYFQGNSAPDKSGLPSDRFSAERTGGSVSTLTIQRTQQEDSAVYLCASSFRTAQRGPQETQYFGPGTRLLVL.

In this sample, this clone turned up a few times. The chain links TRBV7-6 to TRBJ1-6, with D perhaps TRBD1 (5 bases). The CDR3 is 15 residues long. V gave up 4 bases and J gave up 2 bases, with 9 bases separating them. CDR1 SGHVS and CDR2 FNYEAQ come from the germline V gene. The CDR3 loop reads CASSSGRPYNSPLHF. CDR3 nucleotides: TGTGCCAGCAGCTCGGGACGCCCCTATAATTCACCCCTCCACTTT.

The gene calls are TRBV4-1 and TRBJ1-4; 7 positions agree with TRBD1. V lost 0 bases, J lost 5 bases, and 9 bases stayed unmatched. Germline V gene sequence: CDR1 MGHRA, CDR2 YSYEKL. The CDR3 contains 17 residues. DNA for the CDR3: TGCGCCAGCAGCCAAGAGGCCTCCCGGGACAGCAATGAAAAACTGTTTTTT. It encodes CASSQEASRDSNEKLFF.

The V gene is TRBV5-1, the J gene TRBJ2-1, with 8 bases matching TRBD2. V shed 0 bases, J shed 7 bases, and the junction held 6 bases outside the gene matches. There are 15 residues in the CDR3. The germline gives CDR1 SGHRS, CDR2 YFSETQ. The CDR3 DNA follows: TGCGCCAGCAGCTTGGTACTAGCGGATCCTAATGAGCAGTTCTTC. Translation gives CASSLVLADPNEQFF.

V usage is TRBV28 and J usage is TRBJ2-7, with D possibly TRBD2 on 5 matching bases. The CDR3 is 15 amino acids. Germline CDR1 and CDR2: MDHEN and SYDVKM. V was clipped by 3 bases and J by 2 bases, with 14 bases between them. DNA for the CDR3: TGTGCCAGCAGTTTGGGAGCCGGGATCCCCTACGAGCAGTACTTC. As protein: CASSLGAGIPYEQYF.

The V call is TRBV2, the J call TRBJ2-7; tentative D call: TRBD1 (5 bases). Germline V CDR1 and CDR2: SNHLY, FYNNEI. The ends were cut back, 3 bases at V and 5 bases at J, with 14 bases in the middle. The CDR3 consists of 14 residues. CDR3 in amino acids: CASSDRQGGNEQYF. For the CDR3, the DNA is TGTGCCAGCAGTGATCGGCAGGGTGGGAACGAGCAGTACTTC.

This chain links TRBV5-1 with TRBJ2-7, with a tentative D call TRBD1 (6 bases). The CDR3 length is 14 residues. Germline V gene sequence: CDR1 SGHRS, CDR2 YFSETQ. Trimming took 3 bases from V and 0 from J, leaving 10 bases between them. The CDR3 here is CASSSTTGSYEQYF. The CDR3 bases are TGCGCCAGCAGCTCCACGACAGGCTCCTACGAGCAGTACTTC.